This T cell receptor beta chain was identified during a study of technical replicates of blood from several donors. Generated by immunoSEQ multiplex PCR, the TCRdb table keeps only in-frame clones and is missing some. The table shows some 68,000 clones, with approximately 92% occurring only once. The sample holds a few counts of this clone. Trimming removed 2 bases from V and 1 base from J, with 8 bases in between. The CDR3 loop spans 15 amino acids. In germline, CDR1 is LNHDA, CDR2 SQIVND (reference sequence). The sequence was obtained from a human donor in good health. The gene calls are TRBV19 and TRBJ1-4; D gene uncertain. Sequencing input: T cells isolated from PBMCs. Written as DNA, the CDR3 is TGTGCCAGTAGTATACGCGGAGGAACTAATGAAAAACTGTTTTTT. It specifies CASSIRGGTNEKLFF.